This passage covers 10 T cell receptor beta chains from one sample sequenced in a study of breast tumors, draining lymph nodes, adjacent tissues. Axillary draining lymph nodes of breast cancer patients supplied the node samples. TCRdb re-analysed the multiplex PCR reads in MiXCR, keeping a single row per CDR3 protein. The sample includes approximately 210,000 distinct CDR3 sequences, 30% to 35% of them seen just once. What was sequenced was axillary lymph node tissue. Receptor source: a female donor with breast cancer. Some clones in this sample may be carry-over from other donors' samples.

This clonotype was observed at least ten times. This sequence joins TRBV7-8 and TRBJ2-7; D is unclear. CDR1 and CDR2 (germline): SGHVS, FQNEAQ. V lost 6 bases, J lost 9 bases, and 15 bases lay in between. This CDR3 is built from 12 residues. CDR3 in amino acids: CASSQPGARQYF. As DNA, the CDR3 is TGTGCCAGCAGTCAGCCAGGCGCTAGGCAGTACTTC.

This sequence joins TRBV11-2 and TRBJ2-3; D perhaps matches TRBD2 (7 bases). Per germline, CDR1 SGHAT and CDR2 FQNNGV. The CDR3 runs to 12 residues. V was trimmed by 8 bases and J by 5 bases, leaving 11 bases between them. CDR3 in amino acids: CASGGAGDTQYF. CDR3 DNA: TGTGCCAGCGGGGGGGCCGGAGATACGCAGTATTTT.

The rearrangement joins TRBV20-1 to TRBJ1-3, with TRBD1 as a possible D gene (5 bases). Germline CDR1 and CDR2: DFQATT and SNEGSKA (reference sequence). With 3 bases removed from V and 7 bases from J, the gap between germline ends came to 10 bases. CDR3 length: 12 amino acids. CDR3 amino acids: CSASDQGNTIYF. The CDR3 nucleotides read TGCAGTGCTAGTGATCAGGGTAACACCATATATTTT.

CDR3 loop: CASSDTREGAKNIQYF. CDR3 nucleotide sequence: TGTGCCAGCAGCGACACCAGGGAAGGGGCCAAAAACATTCAGTACTTC. The rearrangement joins TRBV2 to TRBJ2-4; D perhaps matches TRBD1 (5 bases). CDR3 size: 16 residues. CDR1 and CDR2 (germline): SNHLY, FYNNEI. V lost 6 bases and J 1 base, leaving 16 bases between the germline ends.

Many counts were recorded for this clonotype. The chain has TRBV7-2 and TRBJ2-1; TRBD1 matches 7 bases. The CDR3 spans 12 residues. The trim removed 9 bases at V and 7 bases at J, leaving 6 bases unmatched. Germline values: CDR1 SGHTA, CDR2 FQGNSA. The CDR3 sequence is CASAGGRNEQFF. As DNA, the CDR3 is TGTGCCAGTGCAGGGGGAAGGAATGAGCAGTTCTTC.

This clonotype was detected only a few times. The rearrangement joins TRBV18 to TRBJ2-3, with 9 nucleotides matching TRBD1. The J segment lost 5 bases and the V segment lost 4 bases, leaving 4 bases of the junction unmatched. This CDR3 has 14 amino acids. CDR1 is KGHSH and CDR2 is LQKENI in the germline V gene. The CDR3 region has the DNA TGTGCCAGCTCACAGACAGGGGGTATAGATACGCAGTATTTT. Residues: CASSQTGGIDTQYF.

This clonotype was observed a handful of times. J is TRBJ1-1 and V is TRBV9; D remains unclear. Germline lookup yields CDR1 SGDLS and CDR2 YYNGEE. Trimming shortened V by 1 base and J by 4 bases, and 14 bases separated the two germline ends. The CDR3 spans 15 residues. The CDR3 sequence is CASSVRIQKGTEAFF. Here the CDR3 DNA reads TGTGCCAGCAGCGTACGGATCCAAAAGGGCACTGAAGCTTTCTTT.

As regards this clonotype: A much more abundant neighbour one base away suggests this may be a read error. Here the CDR3 DNA reads TGTGCCAGCAGCTGGGGACAGGGCGCTGAGCAGTTCTTC. This encodes CASSWGQGAEQFF. V gene TRBV11-2 combines with J gene TRBJ2-1; TRBD1 agrees at 9 bases. The V gene end was trimmed by 4 bases and the J gene end by 9 bases; junction bases not matched to a gene: 4. The CDR3 is 13 amino acids. Germline CDR1 is SGHAT and CDR2 is FQNNGV.

The chain recombines TRBV3-2 with TRBJ2-1; the table gives TRBD2 as D, unverified against the DNA. TRBV3-2 is an annotated pseudogene. This CDR3 region has 16 residues. The CDR3 DNA follows: TGTGCCAGCAGCCAAGATACACTAGCGGGAGACAATGAGCAGTTCTTC. Residues: CASSQDTLAGDNEQFF.

This clonotype was picked up many times. The genes are TRBV20-1 and TRBJ2-3; D uncertain. The CDR3 covers 15 residues. Germline V gives CDR1 DFQATT, CDR2 SNEGSKA (reference sequence). The germline V and J ends were trimmed by 6 bases and 5 bases, with 21 bases remaining between them. CDR3 nucleotide sequence: TGCAGTGCACCCAGATTCTCCGTGTTTGGAGATACGCAGTATTTT. The encoded protein is CSAPRFSVFGDTQYF.